This T cell receptor beta chain was retrieved from a study of T cell changes during pregnancy in multiple sclerosis. V was cut by 0 bases and J by 5 bases, with 3 bases left in between. The CDR3 totals 12 residues. Germline CDR1 reads MNHEY; CDR2 reads SVGAGI. Assay used: immunoSEQ multiplex PCR; TCRdb lists only in-frame clones, some missing. Among around 52,000 clones listed, roughly 90% were seen once. This TCR was recovered from a female donor in good health, enrolled as a control in a pregnancy study. V and J are TRBV6-5 and TRBJ2-3, with D uncertain. The specimen was CD4+ T cells from peripheral blood mononuclear cells, collected after pregnancy. As DNA, the CDR3 is TGTGCCAGCAGTTACTCCCGAGATACGCAGTATTTT. This encodes CASSYSRDTQYF.